This T cell receptor beta chain appears in the sequencing data of a study of shared clonotypes between healthy human individuals. The CDR3 extends over 15 amino acids. Germline V lookup: CDR1 MGHRA, CDR2 YSYEKL. Trimming took 4 bases from V and 6 from J, leaving 15 bases between them. Each sorted subset replicate got 200 ng genomic DNA, around 29,000 genomes. Profiled with immunoSEQ multiplex PCR; TCRdb holds only in-frame clones, not every one. Of about 2 million clones listed, about 95% are singletons. On this clone: Its specificity is unknown.

The naive CD8 subset, CD45RO-negative cells positively selected for CCR7, excluded terminally differentiated effector memory CD45RA+ cells. General study findings and limits: Clonotype sharing across donors was expected to vary with sequencing depth. Limited genetic and exposure-history diversity came from having few donors.

The clonotype was recovered from a man between 18 and 29 years old in good health. The V and J genes are TRBV4-1 and TRBJ2-2, with D possibly being TRBD1 (5 bases). What was sequenced was naive CD8+ T cells sorted from blood. DNA of the CDR3: TGCGCCAGCAGCCCCGCCATGGTAGGGGCCGGGGAGCTGTTTTTT. Translation: CASSPAMVGAGELFF.